This T cell receptor (beta chain) was sequenced for a study of shared clonotypes between healthy human individuals. Overall study results and limits: Four donors shared about 4.5% of their naive CD4 clonotypes.

Study processing details: ImmunoSEQ output held junction-only sequences without quality scores, so filtering differed. Assay used: immunoSEQ multiplex PCR; TCRdb lists only in-frame clones, some missing. V and J calls plus clone size are reproduced from that table; the DNA served to infer D and trimming. The sample lists millions of clones; roughly 94% were seen once. Worth noting for this clone: The antigen is not known.

As defined, naive CD8 cells were CD45RO-negative and positively selected for CCR7, with terminally differentiated effector memory CD45RA+ cells excluded. Germline CDR1 MNHEY, CDR2 SMNVEV (reference sequence). This CDR3 region has 14 residues. Deletions cut 3 bases from V and 4 bases from J, with 7 bases between. The receptor was isolated from a man aged 18 to 29 in good health. The genes are TRBV27 and TRBJ2-6, with a tentative D call TRBD2 (5 bases). Sequenced material: naive CD8+ T cells sorted from blood. CDR3 loop: CASSFSGGANVLTF. The CDR3 DNA sequence: TGTGCCAGCAGTTTCTCGGGAGGGGCCAACGTCCTGACTTTC.